This entry is about one TCR beta chain. The data stem from a study of glioma-infiltrating T cells after dendritic cell vaccination. Study-wide background: Patients received autologous tumor lysate-pulsed dendritic cell vaccination between about 2003 and 2013. Dendritic cell vaccine was injected intradermally three times, biweekly. Monocyte-derived dendritic cells, cultured 7 to 8 days with IL-4 and GM-CSF, were pulsed with autologous tumor lysate.

The primer mix had 60 V beta and 13 J beta primers. The table came from immunoSEQ multiplex PCR; TCRdb's copy has only in-frame clones and leaves some out. This sample carries some 78,000 clones, less than 85% of them seen once, and the ten largest clones take approximately 8%. Time point here: after dendritic cell vaccination, including at tumor progression/relapse. This receptor was obtained from a human donor with glioblastoma. Sequenced material: blood, taken after dendritic cell vaccination.

The CDR3 bases are TGTGCCAGCCAGCTACAGTGGGCTGTCAATGAGCAGTTCTTC. Translating it yields CASQLQWAVNEQFF. This chain links TRBV7-8 with TRBJ2-1; D ambiguous. The ends were cut back, 8 bases at V and 6 bases at J, with 17 bases in the middle. The CDR3 loop spans 14 amino acids. Germline CDR1 and CDR2: SGHVS and FQNEAQ. The full variable domain, in which reference TRBV7-8 and TRBJ2-1 provide the parts outside the CDR3, is GAGVSQSPRYKVAKRGQDVALRCDPISGHVSLFWYQQALGQGPEFLTYFQNEAQLDKSGLPSDRFFAERPEGSVSTLKIQRTQQEDSAVYLCASQLQWAVNEQFFGPGTRLTVL.